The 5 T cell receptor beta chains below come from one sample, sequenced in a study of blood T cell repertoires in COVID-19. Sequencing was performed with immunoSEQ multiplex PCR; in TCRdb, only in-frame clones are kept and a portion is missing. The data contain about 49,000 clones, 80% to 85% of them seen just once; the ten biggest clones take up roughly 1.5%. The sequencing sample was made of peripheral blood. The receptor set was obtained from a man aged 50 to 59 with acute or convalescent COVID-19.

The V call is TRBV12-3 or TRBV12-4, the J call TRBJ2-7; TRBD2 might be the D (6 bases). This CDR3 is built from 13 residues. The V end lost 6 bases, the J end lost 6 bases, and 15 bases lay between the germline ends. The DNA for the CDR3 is TGTGCCAGCAGATGGGGGGACTCCACCGAGCAGTACTTC. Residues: CASRWGDSTEQYF.

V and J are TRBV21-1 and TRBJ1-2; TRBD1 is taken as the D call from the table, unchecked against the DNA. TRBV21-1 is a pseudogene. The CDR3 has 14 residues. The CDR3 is CASTPQTGTYGYTF. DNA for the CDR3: TGTGCCAGCACCCCACAGACAGGGACCTATGGCTACACCTTC.

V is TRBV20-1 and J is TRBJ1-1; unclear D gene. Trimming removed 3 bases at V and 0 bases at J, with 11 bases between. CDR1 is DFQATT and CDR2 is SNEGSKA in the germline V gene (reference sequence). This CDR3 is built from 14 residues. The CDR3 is CSASEISMNTEAFF. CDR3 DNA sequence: TGCAGTGCTAGTGAAATTAGCATGAACACTGAAGCTTTCTTT.

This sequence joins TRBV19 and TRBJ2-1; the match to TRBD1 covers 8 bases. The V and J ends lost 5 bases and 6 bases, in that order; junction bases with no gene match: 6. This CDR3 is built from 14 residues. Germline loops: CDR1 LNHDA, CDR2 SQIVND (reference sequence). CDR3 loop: CASSVDRGGNEQFF. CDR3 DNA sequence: TGTGCCAGTAGTGTCGACAGGGGCGGCAATGAGCAGTTCTTC.

CDR3 loop: CASSSWGLAGGGETQYF. The CDR3 coding sequence is TGTGCCAGCAGCTCCTGGGGACTAGCGGGAGGAGGGGAGACCCAGTACTTC. The genes are TRBV7-2 and TRBJ2-5; 15 positions agree with TRBD2. The J segment lost 5 bases and the V segment lost 4 bases, leaving 8 bases of the junction unmatched. Germline CDR1 is SGHTA and CDR2 is FQGNSA. The CDR3 runs to 17 residues.